Only a few counts were recorded for the clone carrying this T cell receptor (beta chain). Its antigen is undetermined. The data stem from a study of blood T cells in healthy people across ages. Overall study results and limits: Age brought a roughly linear fall in TCR beta diversity measured per million T cells. One million T cells yielded diversity estimates that were considered underestimates. No conclusive comparison of naive versus antigen-experienced cells was possible with unsorted PBMCs.

About 10 milliliters of peripheral blood were drawn from each donor into EDTA-treated tubes. Using a J-beta primer mix together with a sample-barcoded 5' primer, a second PCR was run for roughly 6 to 11 cycles. TCRdb re-called the 5' RACE reads with MiXCR, one entry per CDR3 protein. The sample has around 1.7 million distinct CDR3 sequences, 25% to 30% seen once. The CDR3 spans 16 residues. V dropped 4 bases and J dropped 2 bases, with 16 bases sitting between them. Germline CDR1 and CDR2: MGHRA and YSYEKL. The genes are TRBV4-1 and TRBJ2-3; D is perhaps TRBD1 or TRBD2 (5 bases each). The TCR sequence derives from a woman in her 30s in good health. The source material was blood. In DNA form, the CDR3 reads TGCGCCAGCAGCCCGCTGGGACCTCCTAACACAGATACGCAGTATTTT. Translating it yields CASSPLGPPNTDTQYF.